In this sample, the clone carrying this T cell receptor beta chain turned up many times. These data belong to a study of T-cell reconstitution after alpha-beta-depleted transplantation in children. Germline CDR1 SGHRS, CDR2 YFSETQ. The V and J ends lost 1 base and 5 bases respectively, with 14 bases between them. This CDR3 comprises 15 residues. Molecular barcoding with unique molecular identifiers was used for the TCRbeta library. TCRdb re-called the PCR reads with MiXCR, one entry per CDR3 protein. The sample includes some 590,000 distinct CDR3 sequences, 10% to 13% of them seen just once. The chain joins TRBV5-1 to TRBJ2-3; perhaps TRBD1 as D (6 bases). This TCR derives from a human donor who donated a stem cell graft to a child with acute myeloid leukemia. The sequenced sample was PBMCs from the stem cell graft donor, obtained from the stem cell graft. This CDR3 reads CASSLSWGPEDTQYF. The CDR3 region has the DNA TGCGCCAGCAGCTTGTCGTGGGGGCCCGAAGATACGCAGTATTTT.